These 19 T cell receptor beta chains came from one sample sequenced in a study of cytomegalovirus exposure and HLA in healthy donors. With 60 Vbeta and 13 Jbeta primers, the PCR was carried out. Clones were read by immunoSEQ multiplex PCR, and TCRdb kept only the in-frame ones, dropping some. The sample includes around 140,000 clones, roughly 60% seen only once; the top ten take less than 3%. Sequencing input: PBMCs. These receptors were obtained from a woman aged 40 to 49 in good health and CMV-seronegative.

This clone appeared a single time. CDR3 amino acids: CASSQDPPDSHQPQHF. Here the CDR3 DNA reads TGTGCCAGCAGCCAAGACCCCCCGGACAGCCATCAGCCCCAGCATTTT. The V call is TRBV4-2, the J call TRBJ1-5; D may be TRBD1 (6 bases). The CDR3 has 16 residues. Trimming removed 0 bases from V and 5 bases from J, with 14 bases in between. CDR1 is LGHNA, CDR2 YNFKEQ, per germline.

A single count supports this clone. The chain recombines TRBV7-2 with TRBJ1-2; TRBD1 matches at 9 bases. This CDR3 spans 15 amino acids. V dropped 5 bases and J dropped 7; count of bases not matched to a gene: 11. The V gene's germline CDR1 is SGHTA and CDR2 FQGNSA. In DNA, the CDR3 is TGTGCCAGCAGCCAAGGACAGGGGTTATGGGGTGGCTACACCTTC. Translating it yields CASSQGQGLWGGYTF.

V and J are TRBV5-1 and TRBJ1-6; D not certain. The CDR3 length is 14 residues. CDR1 and CDR2 from the germline V gene are SGHRS and YFSETQ. V lost 3 bases and J 0 bases, leaving 4 bases between the germline ends. The CDR3 spells CASSWSSYNSPLHF. The CDR3 DNA follows: TGCGCCAGCAGCTGGAGCTCCTATAATTCACCCCTCCACTTT.

V gene TRBV27 combines with J gene TRBJ1-2, with D possibly matching TRBD1 (6 bases). Between the trimmed V and J ends, which lost 0 bases and 4 bases, there was a span of 12 bases. CDR1 MNHEY and CDR2 SMNVEV come from the germline V gene (reference sequence). The CDR3 loop spans 15 amino acids. For the CDR3, the DNA is TGTGCCAGCAGTTTATCGAGGACAGTGGCCTATGGCTACACCTTC. Its translation: CASSLSRTVAYGYTF.

This chain uses TRBV4-1 with TRBJ2-7, with 9 nucleotides matching TRBD2. The germline V gene encodes CDR1 MGHRA and CDR2 YSYEKL. The junction had 8 bases not matched to a gene; V was cut back by 3 bases and J by 2 bases. CDR3 length: 16 amino acids. The CDR3 DNA reads TGCGCCAGCAGCCAGGAGACTAGCGGCTTAACCTACGAGCAGTACTTC. The encoded protein is CASSQETSGLTYEQYF.

Of note for this clone: At one of its ends the junction is not consistent with the germline gene, which may arise from a read error. The CDR3 spells CSSSSGFGELFF. CDR3 bases: TGTTCCAGCAGCTCCGGGTTCGGGGAGCTGTTTTTT. J is TRBJ2-2 and V is TRBV7-9; D ambiguous. The length of the CDR3 is 12 residues. Per germline, CDR1 SEHNR and CDR2 FQNEAQ (reference sequence). Full variable domain (remainder filled in from reference TRBV7-9 and TRBJ2-2): DTGVSQNPRHKITKRGQNVTFRCDPISEHNRLYWYRQTLGQGPEFLTYFQNEAQLEKSRLLSDRFSAERPKGSFSTLEIQRTEQGDSAMYLCSSSSGFGELFFGEGSRLTVL.

V is TRBV5-1 and J is TRBJ2-5; D is ambiguous. The CDR3 totals 15 residues. Trimming cost V 4 bases and J 2 bases, with 15 bases left between them. CDR1 SGHRS and CDR2 YFSETQ come from the germline V gene. CDR3 amino acids: CASSLETNLQETQYF. The CDR3, as DNA: TGCGCCAGCAGCCTCGAGACAAACCTTCAAGAGACCCAGTACTTC.

Comments on this clone: At the DNA level, this CDR3 is encoded by other sequences in the same sample as well. The J gene is TRBJ1-4, the V gene TRBV7-2; no clear D. Germline V lookup: CDR1 SGHTA, CDR2 FQGNSA. This CDR3 has 15 residues. V was pared by 1 base and J by 0 bases, with 6 bases between. The CDR3 DNA is TGTGCCAGCAGCTTAGACAGAGCAACTAATGAAAAACTGTTTTTT. It yields the protein CASSLDRATNEKLFF.

The chain has TRBV5-6 and TRBJ1-2; 7 bases map to TRBD1. V was clipped by 5 bases and J by 4 bases; unmatched bases: 8. The CDR3 has 14 amino acids. The germline CDR1 and CDR2 sequences are SGHDT and YYEEEE. The CDR3 DNA reads as TGTGCCAGCAGTCCTCCGGGACAGCGCTATGGCTACACCTTC. Translating it yields CASSPPGQRYGYTF.

The chain recombines TRBV27 with TRBJ1-5, with 11 nucleotides matching TRBD1. V trimming: 11 bases; J trimming: 4 bases; junction bases outside the gene matches: 7. This CDR3 is 14 amino acids long. Germline V lookup: CDR1 MNHEY, CDR2 SMNVEV (reference sequence). For the CDR3, the DNA is TGTGCCTCCGCCGGACAGGGGGCAAATCAGCCCCAGCATTTT. As protein: CASAGQGANQPQHF.

This chain links TRBV6-5 with TRBJ1-4; 7 bases line up with TRBD1. The ends lost 5 bases at V and 1 base at J; junction bases unmatched: 1. Germline V lookup: CDR1 MNHEY, CDR2 SVGAGI. The CDR3 is made up of 14 amino acids. The CDR3 region is CASSRTGTNEKLFF. The CDR3 nucleotides are TGTGCCAGCAGTCGGACAGGAACTAATGAAAAACTGTTTTTT.

This chain joins TRBV6-5 and TRBJ1-1, with TRBD1 matching 7 bases. The CDR3 spans 14 residues. CDR1 and CDR2 from the germline V gene are MNHEY and SVGAGI. Germline trimming cut 10 bases from V and 4 bases from J; bases unmatched to any gene: 12. CDR3 nucleotide sequence: TGTGCCACCAACATAATGGACAGGAGCACTGAAGCTTTCTTT. Translated, it gives CATNIMDRSTEAFF.

The chain employs TRBV7-9 and TRBJ1-2, with 9 bases fitting TRBD1. The CDR3 consists of 15 residues. V lost 2 bases and J lost 8; bases outside the gene matches: 9. Germline CDR1 reads SEHNR; CDR2 reads FQNEAQ (reference sequence). The CDR3, as DNA: TGTGCCAGCAGCTTAAACAGGGGGCGTGATGAAGGCTACACCTTC. Protein sequence: CASSLNRGRDEGYTF.

This chain uses TRBV11-2 with TRBJ1-1, with 10 bases fitting TRBD1. The trim removed 1 base at V and 5 bases at J, leaving 7 bases unmatched. This CDR3 is built from 16 residues. Germline assignment: CDR1 SGHAT and CDR2 FQNNGV. The DNA of the CDR3 is TGTGCCAGCAGCTTAGGAGACAGGGGGCGGTCAACTGAAGCTTTCTTT. Translating gives CASSLGDRGRSTEAFF.

The rearrangement joins TRBV30 to TRBJ2-1, with D perhaps TRBD1 (5 bases). Germline assignment: CDR1 GTSNPN and CDR2 SVGIG (reference sequence). This CDR3 contains 14 residues. CDR3 nucleotide sequence: TGTGCTTCGAGGAGCCCCAAGGGGTACAATGAGCAGTTCTTC. It encodes CASRSPKGYNEQFF.

The V and J genes are TRBV21-1 and TRBJ1-2; TRBD1 was called by the table and not checked on the DNA. TRBV21-1 is assigned pseudogene status. The CDR3 extends over 16 amino acids. CDR3 nucleotide sequence: TGTGCCAGCAGCAAATCTGGCAGAAAGACTAACTATGGCTACACCTTC. Translated, it gives CASSKSGRKTNYGYTF.

The table lists this clone with a few counts. This chain connects TRBV5-6 to TRBJ1-1, with D possibly being TRBD1 (5 bases). The germline CDR1 and CDR2 sequences are SGHDT and YYEEEE. V was trimmed by 4 bases and J by 1 base, leaving 14 bases between them. This CDR3 spans 15 amino acids. In nucleotides, the CDR3 is TGTGCCAGCAGCGGCGGACAACTGGGGAACACTGAAGCTTTCTTT. Amino acid sequence: CASSGGQLGNTEAFF.

The chain is built from TRBV7-2 and TRBJ2-5, with TRBD1 identical over 7 bases. This CDR3 is built from 15 residues. Looked up from germline, CDR1 is SGHTA and CDR2 is FQGNSA. V was pared by 5 bases and J by 4 bases, with 10 bases of the junction left unmatched. The chain's CDR3 is CASSPRQGRGETQYF. CDR3 coding DNA: TGTGCCAGCAGCCCGCGACAGGGTAGGGGAGAGACCCAGTACTTC.

The CDR3 reads CASSMPGNYGYTF. The DNA of the CDR3 is TGTGCCAGTAGTATGCCAGGGAACTATGGCTACACCTTC. The chain uses TRBV19 and TRBJ1-2, with a weak D call TRBD1 (5 bases). There are 13 residues in the CDR3. Germline V lookup: CDR1 LNHDA, CDR2 SQIVND (reference sequence). V was clipped by 3 bases and J by 2 bases, with 7 bases between them.